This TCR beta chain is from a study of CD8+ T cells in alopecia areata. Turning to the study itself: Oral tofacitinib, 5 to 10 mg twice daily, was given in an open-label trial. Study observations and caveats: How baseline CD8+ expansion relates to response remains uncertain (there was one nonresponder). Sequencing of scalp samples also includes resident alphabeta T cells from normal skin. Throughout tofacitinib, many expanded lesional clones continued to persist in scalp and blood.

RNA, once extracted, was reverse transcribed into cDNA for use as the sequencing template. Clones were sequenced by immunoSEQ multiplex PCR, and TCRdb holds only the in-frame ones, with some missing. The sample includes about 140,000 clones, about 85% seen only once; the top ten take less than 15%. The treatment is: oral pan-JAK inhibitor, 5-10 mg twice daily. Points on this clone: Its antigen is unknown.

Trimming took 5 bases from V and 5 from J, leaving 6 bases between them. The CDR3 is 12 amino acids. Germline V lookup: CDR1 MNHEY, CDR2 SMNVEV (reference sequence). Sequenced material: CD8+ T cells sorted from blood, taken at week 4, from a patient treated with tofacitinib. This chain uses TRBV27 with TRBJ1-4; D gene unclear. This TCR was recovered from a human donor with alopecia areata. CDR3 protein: CASSHGNEKLFF. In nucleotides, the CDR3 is TGTGCCAGCAGTCATGGGAATGAAAAACTGTTTTTT.